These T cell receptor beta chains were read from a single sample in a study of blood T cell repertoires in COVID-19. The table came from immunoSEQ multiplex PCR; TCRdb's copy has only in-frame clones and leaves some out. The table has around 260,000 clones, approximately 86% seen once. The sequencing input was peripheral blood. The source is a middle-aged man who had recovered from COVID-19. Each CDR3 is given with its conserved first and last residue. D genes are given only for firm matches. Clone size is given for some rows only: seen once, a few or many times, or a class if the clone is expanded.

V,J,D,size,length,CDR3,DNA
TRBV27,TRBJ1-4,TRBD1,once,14,CASRRGTGNEKLFF,TGTGCCAGCAGAAGAGGGACAGGGAATGAAAAACTGTTTTTT
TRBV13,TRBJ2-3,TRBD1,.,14,CASSDRDGTDTQYF,TGTGCCAGCAGCGACAGGGACGGCACAGATACGCAGTATTTT
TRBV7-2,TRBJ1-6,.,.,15,CASSLLLGINSPLHF,TGTGCCAGCAGCCTGCTACTAGGGATTAATTCACCCCTCCACTTT
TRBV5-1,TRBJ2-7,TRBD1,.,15,CASSSRTGGIDEQYF,TGCGCCAGCAGCTCCCGGACAGGGGGCATCGACGAGCAGTACTTC
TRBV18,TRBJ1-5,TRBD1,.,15,CASSPEDRPNQPQHF,TGTGCCAGCTCACCAGAGGACAGGCCAAATCAGCCCCAGCATTTT
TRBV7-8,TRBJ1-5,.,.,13,CASSLWEGQPQHF,TGTGCCAGCAGCTTATGGGAGGGACAGCCCCAGCATTTT
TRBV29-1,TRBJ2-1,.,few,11,CSVGDYNEQFF,TGCAGCGTCGGGGACTACAATGAGCAGTTCTTC
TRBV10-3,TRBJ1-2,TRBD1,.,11,CAVTGGEGYTF,TGTGCCGTGACAGGGGGCGAAGGCTACACCTTC
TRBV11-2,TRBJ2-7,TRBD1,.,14,CASSPDRVKYEQYF,TGTGCCAGCAGCCCGGACAGGGTAAAGTACGAGCAGTACTTC
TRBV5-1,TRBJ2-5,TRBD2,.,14,CASSLGGGRETQYF,TGCGCCAGCAGCTTGGGCGGGGGGAGAGAGACCCAGTACTTC
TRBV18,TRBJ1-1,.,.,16,CASSRSRTGGNTEAFF,TGTGCCAGCTCACGGAGTCGAACGGGAGGGAACACTGAAGCTTTCTTT
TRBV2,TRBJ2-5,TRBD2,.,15,CASRALAGDQETQYF,TGTGCCAGCCGAGCACTAGCGGGGGACCAAGAGACCCAGTACTTC
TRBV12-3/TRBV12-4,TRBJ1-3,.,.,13,CASSPTGGNTIYF,TGTGCCAGCAGTCCGACAGGTGGAAACACCATATATTTT
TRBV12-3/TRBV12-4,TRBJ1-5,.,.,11,CASSFGQLQHF,TGTGCCAGCAGTTTCGGACAGCTCCAGCATTTT
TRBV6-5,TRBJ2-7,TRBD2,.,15,CASRPYAGGSYEQYF,TGTGCCAGCAGACCCTATGCGGGGGGCTCCTACGAGCAGTACTTC
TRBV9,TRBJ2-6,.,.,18,CASSVGVAPGSGANVLTF,TGTGCCAGCAGCGTAGGGGTAGCGCCCGGCTCTGGGGCCAACGTCCTGACTTTC
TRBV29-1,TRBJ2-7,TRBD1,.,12,CSIRTGTYEQYF,TGCAGCATACGGACAGGGACCTACGAGCAGTACTTC
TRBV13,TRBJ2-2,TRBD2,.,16,CASSWISGGGTGELFF,TGTGCCAGCAGCTGGATCAGCGGGGGGGGCACCGGGGAGCTGTTTTTT
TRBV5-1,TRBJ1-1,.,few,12,CASSGGYTEAFF,TGCGCCAGCAGCGGAGGGTACACTGAAGCTTTCTTT
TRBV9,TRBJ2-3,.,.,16,CASSVTLGRGTDTQYF,TGTGCCAGCAGCGTAACTCTCGGGAGAGGCACAGATACGCAGTATTTT
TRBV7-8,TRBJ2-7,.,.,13,CASSFERTYEQYF,TGTGCCAGCAGCTTCGAGCGAACCTACGAGCAGTACTTC
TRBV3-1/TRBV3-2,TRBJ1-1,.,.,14,CASSQEDWNTEAFF,TGTGCCAGCAGCCAAGAGGACTGGAACACTGAAGCTTTCTTT
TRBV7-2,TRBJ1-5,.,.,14,CASSLWRGEQPQHF,TGTGCCAGCAGTTTATGGAGGGGTGAGCAGCCCCAGCATTTT
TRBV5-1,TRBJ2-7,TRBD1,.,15,CASSLSGTGGYEQYF,TGCGCCAGCAGCCTTTCCGGGACAGGGGGCTACGAGCAGTACTTC
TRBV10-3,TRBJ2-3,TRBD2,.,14,CAITRAGGTDTQYF,TGTGCCATCACCCGAGCGGGGGGCACAGATACGCAGTATTTT
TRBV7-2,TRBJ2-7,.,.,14,CASSLVAGPGEQYF,TGTGCCAGCAGCTTAGTCGCGGGACCCGGCGAGCAGTACTTC
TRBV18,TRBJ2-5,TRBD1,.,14,CASSRDRGKETQYF,TGTGCCAGCTCCCGGGACAGGGGGAAAGAGACCCAGTACTTC
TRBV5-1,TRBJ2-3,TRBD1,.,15,CASSFGQGASDTQYF,TGCGCCAGCAGCTTTGGTCAGGGGGCTTCAGATACGCAGTATTTT
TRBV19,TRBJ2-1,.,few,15,CASSITRTLTHEQFF,TGTGCCAGTAGTATTACGAGGACACTAACCCATGAGCAGTTCTTC
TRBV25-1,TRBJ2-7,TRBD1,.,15,CASSQTGVISYEQYF,TGTGCCAGCAGTCAAACAGGGGTAATCTCCTACGAGCAGTACTTC
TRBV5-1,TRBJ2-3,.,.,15,CASSLRGMGTDTQYF,TGCGCCAGCAGCCTCCGGGGGATGGGCACAGATACGCAGTATTTT
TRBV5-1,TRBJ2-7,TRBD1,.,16,CASSFGRDRSSYEQYF,TGCGCCAGCAGCTTTGGCCGGGACAGGAGCTCCTACGAGCAGTACTTC
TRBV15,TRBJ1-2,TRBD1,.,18,CATSRGGQGEEVNYGYTF,TGTGCCACCAGCAGAGGAGGACAGGGGGAGGAAGTTAACTATGGCTACACCTTC
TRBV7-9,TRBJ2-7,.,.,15,CASSSQWGGVGEQYF,TGTGCCAGCAGCTCGCAGTGGGGGGGCGTCGGCGAGCAGTACTTC
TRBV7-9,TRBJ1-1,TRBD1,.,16,CASSRTGGGLGTEAFF,TGTGCCAGCAGCCGGACAGGGGGCGGTTTAGGCACTGAAGCTTTCTTT
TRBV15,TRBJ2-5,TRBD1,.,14,CATSRDRGQETQYF,TGTGCCACCAGCAGGGACAGGGGACAAGAGACCCAGTACTTC
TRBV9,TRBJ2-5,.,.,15,CASSPHLQGTETQYF,TGTGCCAGCAGCCCTCACCTACAGGGGACTGAGACCCAGTACTTC
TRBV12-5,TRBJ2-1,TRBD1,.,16,CASARSRGQGQDEQFF,TGTGCTAGTGCCCGATCACGGGGACAGGGCCAAGATGAGCAGTTCTTC
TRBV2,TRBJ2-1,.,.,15,CASRMGQSSYNEQFF,TGTGCCAGCAGGATGGGACAAAGCTCCTACAATGAGCAGTTCTTC